These 26 T cell receptor beta chains were all obtained from the same sample, sequenced in a study of OX40 agonist ivuxolimab in advanced cancers. Here immunoSEQ multiplex PCR was the method, and the copy in TCRdb shows in-frame clones only, minus some. In the table there are about 65,000 clones, around 87% of which are singletons. This sample comprised CD4+ or CD8+ T cells sorted from blood, obtained in a trial of the OX40 agonist ivuxolimab. The receptors were sampled from an adult with an advanced solid tumor such as melanoma, head and neck, liver or kidney cancer.

The V and J genes are TRBV30 and TRBJ2-7; TRBD1 aligns across 8 bases. The CDR3 consists of 16 residues. Germline V lookup: CDR1 GTSNPN, CDR2 SVGIG (reference sequence). Trimming took 4 bases from V and 0 from J; bases not matched to a gene: 11. CDR3 coding DNA: TGTGCCTGGATCGAGTGGGGCAGGGGGCCCTCCTACGAGCAGTACTTC. Translating it yields CAWIEWGRGPSYEQYF.

This chain joins TRBV2 and TRBJ2-2, with 15 bases matching TRBD2. The CDR3 has 15 amino acids. Germline V gene sequence: CDR1 SNHLY, CDR2 FYNNEI. The trim removed 6 bases at V and 6 bases at J, leaving 2 bases unmatched. The CDR3 DNA sequence: TGTGCCAGCAGAGGGACTAGCGGGGGGCCCGGGGAGCTGTTTTTT. Encoded protein: CASRGTSGGPGELFF.

By its share, this clone is medium-sized (0.01 to 0.1%). CDR3 sequence: CASRLFADGYTF. For the CDR3, the DNA is TGTGCCAGCCGGCTCTTTGCCGATGGCTACACCTTC. The chain carries TRBV2 and TRBJ1-2; no clear D. The CDR3 length is 12 residues. Looked up from germline, CDR1 is SNHLY and CDR2 is FYNNEI. V dropped 8 bases and J dropped 6 bases, with 13 bases sitting between them.

The rearrangement uses TRBV6-5 and TRBJ2-7; D is unresolved. This CDR3 has 12 amino acids. Per the germline V gene, CDR1 is MNHEY and CDR2 is SVGAGI. Deletions cut 5 bases from V and 4 bases from J, with 9 bases between. CDR3 DNA: TGTGCCAGCAGTCCCTTCCCTTACGAGCAGTACTTC. It yields the protein CASSPFPYEQYF.

The chain combines TRBV6-6 with TRBJ2-5; TRBD2 aligns across 8 bases. This CDR3 comprises 15 residues. The V gene end was trimmed by 6 bases and the J gene end by 1 base; junction bases not matched to a gene: 7. Germline CDR1 reads MNHNY; CDR2 reads SVGAGI (reference sequence). The DNA for the CDR3 is TGTGCCAGCAGCCCCCCGGGGGGGGTCCAAGAGACCCAGTACTTC. This codes for CASSPPGGVQETQYF.

This chain uses TRBV2 with TRBJ2-5; TRBD1 or TRBD2 may be the D gene (5 bases each). The V end was cut by 2 bases, the J end by 5 bases, with 15 bases between. Per germline, CDR1 SNHLY and CDR2 FYNNEI. The CDR3 runs 15 residues. The CDR3 spells CASSELTGEGETQYF. As DNA, the CDR3 is TGTGCCAGCAGTGAACTAACAGGAGAGGGGGAGACCCAGTACTTC.

The gene calls are TRBV2 and TRBJ2-6, with D maybe TRBD2 (5 bases). Trimming stripped 9 bases from V and 0 bases from J, with 21 bases between. This CDR3 is 18 amino acids long. CDR1 SNHLY and CDR2 FYNNEI come from the germline V gene. CDR3 DNA: TGTGCCAGTCGGCGCGAGGGAAAGCGATTCTCTGGGGCCAACGTCCTGACTTTC. Protein product: CASRREGKRFSGANVLTF.

The chain links TRBV19 to TRBJ2-3; 10 bases line up with TRBD1. This CDR3 region has 21 residues. CDR1 and CDR2 from the germline V gene are LNHDA and SQIVND (reference sequence). With 4 bases clipped from V and 1 base from J, the junction kept 20 bases outside the gene matches. The CDR3 here is CASSRRPPGQGTIGGTDTQYF. Here the CDR3 DNA reads TGTGCCAGTAGTAGGAGACCCCCGGGACAGGGGACCATTGGGGGCACAGATACGCAGTATTTT.

The genes are TRBV7-9 and TRBJ1-2; no clear D gene. Germline CDR1 SEHNR, CDR2 FQNEAQ (reference sequence). The CDR3 consists of 15 residues. The V end was cut by 1 base, the J end by 4 bases, with 13 bases between. CDR3 sequence reads: CASSLGGLFFYGYTF. The CDR3 DNA reads as TGTGCCAGCAGCTTAGGAGGTCTTTTTTTCTATGGCTACACCTTC.

The gene calls are TRBV5-1 and TRBJ2-2, with TRBD2 identical over 9 bases. The CDR3 consists of 14 residues. After removal of 6 bases from V and 5 bases from J, the junction contained 5 bases not matched to a gene. The germline CDR1 and CDR2 sequences are SGHRS and YFSETQ. The CDR3 nucleotides are TGCGCCAGCACGAGCGGGGGGCCAACCGGGGAGCTGTTTTTT. Translation gives CASTSGGPTGELFF. Full variable domain (rest looked up from reference TRBV5-1 and TRBJ2-2): KAGVTQTPRYLIKTRGQQVTLSCSPISGHRSVSWYQQTPGQGLQFLFEYFSETQRNKGNFPGRFSGRQFSNSRSEMNVSTLELGDSALYLCASTSGGPTGELFFGEGSRLTVL.

CDR3 in DNA: TGTGCCAGCTCACGCGCAAACACCCCACCGGGGGAGCAGTACTTC. This encodes CASSRANTPPGEQYF. This rearrangement joins TRBV18 to TRBJ2-7, with D perhaps matching TRBD2 (5 bases). Germline CDR1 and CDR2: KGHSH and LQKENI. There are 15 residues in the CDR3. The ends were cut back, 4 bases at V and 7 bases at J, with 20 bases in the middle.

The rearrangement uses TRBV7-9 and TRBJ2-1, with 7 bases aligning to TRBD2. The V segment lost 4 bases and the J segment 7 bases; nucleotides outside the gene matches: 16. The germline V gene encodes CDR1 SEHNR and CDR2 FQNEAQ (reference sequence). CDR3 length: 17 residues. The CDR3 is CASSSLAGLGVPNEQFF. Here the CDR3 DNA reads TGTGCCAGCAGCTCCCTCGCCGGACTAGGCGTCCCTAATGAGCAGTTCTTC. Full variable domain (missing parts from reference TRBV7-9 and TRBJ2-1): DTGVSQNPRHKITKRGQNVTFRCDPISEHNRLYWYRQTLGQGPEFLTYFQNEAQLEKSRLLSDRFSAERPKGSFSTLEIQRTEQGDSAMYLCASSSLAGLGVPNEQFFGPGTRLTVL.

J is TRBJ2-7 and V is TRBV18; possible D gene TRBD2, 5 bases. CDR1 is KGHSH, CDR2 LQKENI, per germline. V dropped 6 bases and J dropped 7 bases, with 19 bases sitting between them. The CDR3 sequence is 14 residues long. CDR3 DNA sequence: TGTGCCAGCTCCTCCGGGATCCCGACTGGGGAGCAGTACTTC. Encoded protein: CASSSGIPTGEQYF.

The chain is built from TRBV6-5 and TRBJ1-5; no clear D gene. Trimming pared 6 bases from V and 0 bases from J, leaving 9 bases between. Per germline, CDR1 MNHEY and CDR2 SVGAGI. The CDR3 spans 14 residues. The CDR3, as DNA: TGTGCCAGCAGGCCGTATTATAGCAATCAGCCCCAGCATTTT. Translation: CASRPYYSNQPQHF.

In its sample, this clone was seen once. The J gene is TRBJ2-6, the V gene TRBV6-1, with D possibly matching TRBD2 (7 bases). The CDR3 spans 16 residues. Germline assignment: CDR1 MNHNS and CDR2 SASEGT. The V gene lost 4 bases and the J gene lost 5 bases, with 15 bases spanning the gap. The CDR3 is CASSGGGGRWANVLTF. The CDR3 region has the DNA TGTGCCAGCAGTGGGGGGGGCGGACGGTGGGCCAACGTCCTGACTTTC.

J is TRBJ2-1 and V is TRBV5-4, with D hard to call. CDR1 and CDR2 from the germline V gene are SGHNT and YYREEE (reference sequence). V shed 4 bases and J shed 9 bases, with 14 bases lying between them. The length of the CDR3 is 13 residues. The DNA for the CDR3 is TGTGCCAGCAGCCTGTCCTCCCAGGCTGAGCAGTTCTTC. Translation: CASSLSSQAEQFF.

This chain connects TRBV18 to TRBJ1-1, with D maybe TRBD1 (5 bases). The CDR3 is 18 residues long. V was trimmed by 0 bases and J by 0 bases, leaving 17 bases between them. CDR1 KGHSH and CDR2 LQKENI come from the germline V gene. DNA of the CDR3: TGTGCCAGCTCACCACCGAGCAGGGCGGGGGGTTTGAACACTGAAGCTTTCTTT. Its translation is CASSPPSRAGGLNTEAFF. Together with reference TRBV18 and TRBJ1-1, the CDR3 gives the full variable domain: NAGVMQNPRHLVRRRGQEARLRCSPMKGHSHVYWYRQLPEEGLKFMVYLQKENIIDESGMPKERFSAEFPKEGPSILRIQQVVRGDSAAYFCASSPPSRAGGLNTEAFFGQGTRLTVV.

The chain recombines TRBV10-3 with TRBJ1-1; 10 bases are shared with TRBD1. The CDR3 runs 16 residues. V lost 4 bases and J lost 3; bases outside the gene matches: 8. Per the germline V gene, CDR1 is ENHRY and CDR2 is SYGVKD. CDR3 loop: CAISGTGGDVYTEAFF. In DNA, the CDR3 is TGTGCCATCAGTGGGACAGGGGGGGATGTTTACACTGAAGCTTTCTTT.

The chain combines TRBV19 with TRBJ2-7; perhaps TRBD1 as D (5 bases). This CDR3 comprises 13 residues. Deletions cut 10 bases from V and 5 bases from J, with 18 bases between. CDR1 and CDR2 (germline): LNHDA, SQIVND (reference sequence). The chain's CDR3 is CATAGSFSNEQYF. As DNA, the CDR3 is TGTGCCACCGCAGGGTCCTTTTCTAACGAGCAGTACTTC.

The V gene is TRBV7-2, the J gene TRBJ1-1; D is unclear. Germline CDR1 is SGHTA and CDR2 is FQGNSA. V shed 2 bases and J shed 5 bases, with 3 bases lying between them. The CDR3 covers 11 residues. CDR3 in amino acids: CASSLLTEAFF. CDR3 coding DNA: TGTGCCAGCAGCTTACTTACTGAAGCTTTCTTT.

This chain links TRBV19 with TRBJ2-6; no clear D. The germline V gene has CDR1 LNHDA and CDR2 SQIVND (reference sequence). The CDR3 is made up of 16 amino acids. V was trimmed by 4 bases and J by 2 bases, leaving 12 bases between them. CDR3 in DNA: TGTGCCAGTAGTAATCTAAGGTTGGCTGGGGCCAACGTCCTGACTTTC. This codes for CASSNLRLAGANVLTF.

The rearrangement uses TRBV29-1 and TRBJ2-1, with 10 bases aligning to TRBD2. The germline V gene has CDR1 SQVTM and CDR2 ANQGSEA. V shed 5 bases and J 3 bases; nucleotides not matched to a gene: 16. This CDR3 region has 18 residues. The CDR3 sequence is CSVKGSGGAIPGYNEQFF. The CDR3 DNA is TGCAGCGTTAAGGGGAGCGGGGGGGCGATTCCGGGCTACAATGAGCAGTTCTTC.

J is TRBJ1-3 and V is TRBV7-3; D ambiguous. The CDR3 has 13 residues. The germline gives CDR1 SGHTA, CDR2 FQGTGA. Trimming took off 3 bases at V and 2 bases at J, with 5 bases between the two ends. CDR3 residues: CASSLAPGNTIYF. The CDR3 bases are TGTGCCAGCAGCTTGGCCCCTGGAAACACCATATATTTT.

The V and J genes are TRBV6-1 and TRBJ1-5; D is unresolved. The CDR3 loop spans 14 amino acids. In germline, CDR1 is MNHNS, CDR2 SASEGT. V was trimmed by 1 base and J by 0 bases, leaving 4 bases between them. CDR3: CASSEGSSNQPQHF. Here the CDR3 DNA reads TGTGCCAGCAGTGAAGGGAGTAGCAATCAGCCCCAGCATTTT.

The sample holds a few counts of this clone. The chain carries TRBV7-9 and TRBJ1-5; unclear D gene. Trimming took 1 base from V and 4 from J, leaving 14 bases between them. There are 16 residues in the CDR3. Per the germline V gene, CDR1 is SEHNR and CDR2 is FQNEAQ (reference sequence). The CDR3 is CASSLGLAAFNQPQHF. CDR3 DNA: TGTGCCAGCAGCTTAGGTTTGGCGGCTTTTAATCAGCCCCAGCATTTT.

The chain couples TRBV5-1 to TRBJ1-2, with 8 bases lining up with TRBD1. V trimming: 0 bases; J trimming: 8 bases; junction bases outside the gene matches: 6. This CDR3 spans 14 amino acids. Looked up from germline, CDR1 is SGHRS and CDR2 is YFSETQ. The CDR3 reads CASSLVGQGRGYTF. The DNA of the CDR3 is TGCGCCAGCAGCTTGGTTGGACAGGGTAGAGGCTACACCTTC.